These 31 T cell receptor beta chains were sequenced from one sample in a study of blood T cell repertoires in COVID-19. Sequenced by immunoSEQ multiplex PCR; TCRdb stores in-frame clones only, minus some. The sample contains about 170,000 clones, around 87% of which appear only once. Sequencing was done on a sample of peripheral blood. The receptors derive from a man in his late teens or twenties with active or convalescent COVID-19.

CDR3 in amino acids: CASSGGLPNTGELFF. The CDR3 bases are TGCGCCAGCAGCGGCGGGCTACCGAACACCGGGGAGCTGTTTTTT. The V gene is TRBV5-1, the J gene TRBJ2-2; maybe TRBD2 (5 bases). CDR1 is SGHRS, CDR2 YFSETQ, per germline. V gave up 4 bases and J gave up 0 bases, with 10 bases separating them. The CDR3 is made up of 15 amino acids.

The chain recombines TRBV5-1 with TRBJ1-6, with TRBD1 matching over 7 bases. V lost 3 bases to trimming and J lost 8 bases; unmatched junction nucleotides: 5. CDR1 and CDR2 (germline): SGHRS, YFSETQ. The CDR3 sequence is 14 residues long. Written as DNA, the CDR3 is TGCGCCAGCAGCTGGGGACAGACAGATTCACCCCTCCACTTT. It specifies CASSWGQTDSPLHF.

This sequence joins TRBV29-1 and TRBJ2-1; TRBD1 is a possible D gene (6 bases). The CDR3 contains 15 residues. Between the trimmed V and J ends, which lost 4 bases and 0 bases, there was a span of 13 bases. Germline V lookup: CDR1 SQVTM, CDR2 ANQGSEA. The CDR3 DNA reads as TGCAGCGTTGGGGGGCCAATAAGCTCCTACAATGAGCAGTTCTTC. As protein: CSVGGPISSYNEQFF.

The CDR3 here is CASSLSGGPSTDTQYF. The CDR3 DNA reads as TGTGCCAGCAGTTTATCTGGGGGCCCAAGCACAGATACGCAGTATTTT. The gene calls are TRBV27 and TRBJ2-3, with D possibly being TRBD1 (6 bases). The length of the CDR3 is 16 residues. V dropped 0 bases and J dropped 0 bases, with 10 bases sitting between them. Germline V lookup: CDR1 MNHEY, CDR2 SMNVEV (reference sequence).

This clone has a single count. The V call is TRBV10-3, the J call TRBJ1-1; unclear D gene. The CDR3 covers 17 residues. CDR1 and CDR2 (germline): ENHRY, SYGVKD. V gave up 0 bases and J gave up 0 bases, with 14 bases separating them. The CDR3 DNA is TGTGCCATCAGTGAGTCGACTCTAGAAAGGATGAACACTGAAGCTTTCTTT. Residues: CAISESTLERMNTEAFF.

The chain joins TRBV6-5 to TRBJ1-4; 8 bases align to TRBD1. V lost 7 bases and J lost 7; bases outside the gene matches: 8. Germline V gives CDR1 MNHEY, CDR2 SVGAGI. This CDR3 has 14 residues. CDR3 residues: CASTPGGLGEKLFF. In DNA, the CDR3 is TGTGCCAGCACCCCAGGGGGCTTGGGTGAAAAACTGTTTTTT.

This clone was counted only a few times. The junction does not match germline at one end; this may be a read error. The chain carries TRBV12-3 or TRBV12-4 and TRBJ2-2, with a weak D call TRBD2 (6 bases). The CDR3 runs to 11 residues. The CDR3 coding sequence is TGTGCCAGCAGTTTCATCGGGGGGCTGTTTTTT. Its translation is CASSFIGGLFF.

The chain uses TRBV5-1 and TRBJ2-3; tentatively, D is TRBD1 (6 bases). The CDR3 is made up of 16 amino acids. With 4 bases removed from V and 3 bases from J, the gap between germline ends came to 18 bases. Per germline, CDR1 SGHRS and CDR2 YFSETQ. CDR3 bases: TGCGCCAGCAGCCCTACAGGGATAGTTTTAACAGATACGCAGTATTTT. This gives the protein CASSPTGIVLTDTQYF.

The gene calls are TRBV5-6 and TRBJ2-7; 14 bases agree with TRBD2. The J segment lost 6 bases and the V segment lost 4 bases, leaving 18 bases of the junction unmatched. The CDR3 contains 19 residues. Germline CDR1 reads SGHDT; CDR2 reads YYEEEE. The CDR3 is CASSAKIPGLAGAHREQYF. The CDR3 DNA reads TGTGCCAGCAGCGCCAAAATACCGGGACTAGCGGGGGCCCATCGCGAGCAGTACTTC.

The J gene is TRBJ2-1, the V gene TRBV5-4; TRBD2 agrees at 8 bases. Trimming took 0 bases from V and 5 from J; bases not matched to a gene: 7. Germline V gene data show CDR1 as SGHNT and CDR2 as YYREEE (reference sequence). This CDR3 comprises 16 residues. CDR3 residues: CASSLGPGRANNEQFF. CDR3 nucleotides: TGTGCCAGCAGCTTGGGTCCCGGGAGGGCCAACAATGAGCAGTTCTTC.

V and J are TRBV9 and TRBJ2-2, with a tentative D call TRBD2 (6 bases). The germline CDR1 and CDR2 sequences are SGDLS and YYNGEE. The V end lost 1 base, the J end lost 3 bases, and 10 bases lay between the germline ends. The CDR3 is 15 amino acids. CDR3 DNA sequence: TGTGCCAGCAGCGTATTGGGGGGTTACACCGGGGAGCTGTTTTTT. It translates to CASSVLGGYTGELFF.

This chain connects TRBV14 to TRBJ1-5; no clear D. There are 13 residues in the CDR3. Trimming stripped 3 bases from V and 3 bases from J, with 6 bases between. Germline CDR1 and CDR2: SGHDN and FVKESK. The CDR3 sequence: CASSQFNNQPQHF. The CDR3 coding sequence is TGTGCCAGCAGCCAGTTCAACAATCAGCCCCAGCATTTT.

This chain joins TRBV5-1 and TRBJ1-1; D gene unclear. The CDR3 covers 16 residues. CDR1 SGHRS and CDR2 YFSETQ come from the germline V gene. Trimming cost V 3 bases and J 3 bases, with 18 bases left between them. CDR3 residues: CASSYSGSGFDTEAFF. The CDR3 DNA reads TGCGCCAGCAGCTACTCAGGTTCCGGATTCGACACTGAAGCTTTCTTT.

This chain's CDR3 is CASSLKSGWEEKLFF. The CDR3 DNA sequence: TGTGCCAGTAGTCTAAAATCAGGGTGGGAAGAAAAACTGTTTTTT. The rearrangement links TRBV19 to TRBJ1-4, with D tentatively TRBD1 (5 bases). Trimming removed 5 bases from V and 8 bases from J, with 18 bases in between. The CDR3 length is 15 residues. The germline V gene has CDR1 LNHDA and CDR2 SQIVND (reference sequence). Complete variable domain (other parts from reference TRBV19 and TRBJ1-4): DGGITQSPKYLFRKEGQNVTLSCEQNLNHDAMYWYRQDPGQGLRLIYYSQIVNDFQKGDIAEGYSVSREKKESFPLTVTSAQKNPTAFYLCASSLKSGWEEKLFFGSGTQLSVL.

This clone was recorded a few times. This chain connects TRBV3-1 (or the pseudogene TRBV3-2) to TRBJ1-4; 8 bases are shared with TRBD1. The CDR3 is 14 residues long. Germline loops: CDR1 LGHDT, CDR2 YNNKEL (reference sequence). J lost 10 bases, V lost 6 bases, and 10 bases had no gene match. The CDR3 region has the DNA TGTGCCAGCAGGTCCGGGACAGGAGTAGGAAAACTGTTTTTT. As protein: CASRSGTGVGKLFF.

This rearrangement joins TRBV7-9 to TRBJ1-2; no definite D call. The CDR3 extends over 13 amino acids. Germline loops: CDR1 SEHNR, CDR2 FQNEAQ (reference sequence). Trimming stripped 2 bases from V and 5 bases from J, with 9 bases between. CDR3 sequence reads: CASSLMADYGYTF. In nucleotides, the CDR3 is TGTGCCAGCAGCTTAATGGCGGATTATGGCTACACCTTC.

The chain has TRBV2 and TRBJ1-1; no definite D call. Germline lookup yields CDR1 SNHLY and CDR2 FYNNEI. V lost 4 bases to trimming and J lost 6 bases, with 15 bases between them. CDR3 length: 14 residues. DNA of the CDR3: TGTGCCAGCAGTGTGAACTCGGTTGTATCTGAAGCTTTCTTT. Protein: CASSVNSVVSEAFF.

The chain has TRBV7-9 and TRBJ2-2; possible D gene TRBD2, 6 bases. V shed 6 bases and J shed 4 bases, with 12 bases lying between them. This CDR3 has 14 residues. CDR1 and CDR2 from the germline V gene are SEHNR and FQNEAQ (reference sequence). The CDR3 sequence: CASRFWRGTGELFF. The CDR3, as DNA: TGTGCCAGCAGATTTTGGAGGGGCACCGGGGAGCTGTTTTTT.

The chain is built from TRBV28 and TRBJ2-1; 12 nucleotides agree with TRBD2. The CDR3 contains 14 residues. Germline V CDR1 and CDR2: MDHEN, SYDVKM. The V and J ends lost 2 bases and 11 bases, in that order; junction bases with no gene match: 4. CDR3 in DNA: TGTGCCAGCAGTTTAGGCCTAGCGGGAGGGCAGCAGTTCTTC. Translation gives CASSLGLAGGQQFF. The whole variable domain, remainder taken from reference TRBV28 and TRBJ2-1, is DVKVTQSSRYLVKRTGEKVFLECVQDMDHENMFWYRQDPGLGLRLIYFSYDVKMKEKGDIPEGYSVSREKKERFSLILESASTNQTSMYLCASSLGLAGGQQFFGPGTRLTVL.

The chain carries TRBV5-1 and TRBJ1-2; the match to TRBD1 covers 10 bases. The ends lost 7 bases at V and 1 base at J; junction bases unmatched: 4. There are 14 residues in the CDR3. In germline, CDR1 is SGHRS, CDR2 YFSETQ. Here the CDR3 reads CASRRDRGNYGYTF. CDR3 coding DNA: TGCGCCAGCCGTCGGGACAGGGGTAACTATGGCTACACCTTC.

The J gene is TRBJ2-7, the V gene TRBV5-4, with TRBD2 identical over 16 bases. The CDR3 extends over 18 amino acids. From germline, CDR1 is SGHNT and CDR2 YYREEE (reference sequence). J gave up 7 bases and V 4 bases, and 14 bases lay outside the gene matches. The CDR3 sequence: CASSPPGLAGGFPREQYF. The CDR3 DNA reads as TGTGCCAGCAGCCCTCCGGGACTAGCGGGAGGGTTCCCTAGGGAGCAGTACTTC.

This clone occurred a few times. The chain carries TRBV9 and TRBJ1-1, with TRBD1 identical over 10 bases. This CDR3 has 18 amino acids. The ends lost 3 bases at V and 3 bases at J; junction bases unmatched: 14. Per the germline V gene, CDR1 is SGDLS and CDR2 is YYNGEE. CDR3 protein: CASSADRGLVGRDTEAFF. The CDR3 bases are TGTGCCAGCAGCGCCGACAGGGGGCTTGTGGGTCGGGACACTGAAGCTTTCTTT.

The chain carries TRBV4-1 and TRBJ1-4; maybe TRBD1 (6 bases). V dropped 3 bases and J dropped 5 bases, with 19 bases sitting between them. Per germline, CDR1 MGHRA and CDR2 YSYEKL. There are 17 residues in the CDR3. The CDR3 region has the DNA TGCGCCAGCAGCCACCAGGGAGCAGGGGACATAAATGAAAAACTGTTTTTT. Its translation is CASSHQGAGDINEKLFF.

The V call is TRBV11-2, the J call TRBJ1-1; D is undetermined. This CDR3 comprises 15 residues. V lost 1 base to trimming and J lost 1 base, with 10 bases between them. Germline V gene lookup returns CDR1 SGHAT and CDR2 FQNNGV. The CDR3 DNA is TGTGCCAGCAGCTTAGTTGCACAGAAGAACACTGAAGCTTTCTTT. This encodes CASSLVAQKNTEAFF.

This chain joins TRBV21-1 and TRBJ2-5; TRBD2, the D gene given by the table, was not confirmed from the DNA. TRBV21-1 is annotated as a pseudogene. This CDR3 has 15 residues. CDR3 residues: CASSKGLAGRKTQYF. The CDR3 DNA is TGTGCCAGCAGCAAGGGACTAGCGGGAAGAAAGACCCAGTACTTC.

V is TRBV30 and J is TRBJ1-2; TRBD1 matches at 10 bases. The V gene end was trimmed by 0 bases and the J gene end by 7 bases; junction bases not matched to a gene: 5. The CDR3 runs to 14 residues. CDR1 is GTSNPN and CDR2 is SVGIG in the germline V gene (reference sequence). CDR3 amino acids: CAWSVGTGATGYTF. DNA of the CDR3: TGTGCCTGGAGTGTAGGGACAGGGGCAACTGGCTACACCTTC.

V is TRBV6-1 and J is TRBJ2-3; TRBD2 matches 14 bases. Germline V lookup: CDR1 MNHNS, CDR2 SASEGT. V lost 1 base, J lost 4 bases, and 1 base stayed unmatched. The CDR3 runs to 16 residues. The CDR3 reads CASSEEGLAGADTQYF. As DNA, the CDR3 is TGTGCCAGCAGTGAAGAGGGACTAGCGGGAGCAGATACGCAGTATTTT.

This chain uses TRBV24-1 with TRBJ1-3, with TRBD1 identical over 8 bases. The V and J ends lost 4 bases and 9 bases, in that order; junction bases with no gene match: 10. Germline V gene data show CDR1 as KGHDR and CDR2 as SFDVKD. The CDR3 totals 15 residues. In DNA, the CDR3 is TGTGCCACCAGTGACCCCAGGACAGGGTCTACCACCATATATTTT. Translated: CATSDPRTGSTTIYF.

The V call is TRBV5-1, the J call TRBJ2-2, with 7 nucleotides matching TRBD1. V lost 3 bases to trimming and J lost 0 bases; unmatched junction nucleotides: 2. Looked up from germline, CDR1 is SGHRS and CDR2 is YFSETQ. The CDR3 extends over 15 amino acids. CDR3 sequence: CASSSQGANTGELFF. The CDR3, as DNA: TGCGCCAGCAGCTCTCAGGGGGCGAACACCGGGGAGCTGTTTTTT.

The sample holds one count of this clone. This rearrangement joins TRBV24-1 to TRBJ1-5; TRBD1 might be the D (5 bases). The CDR3 extends over 15 amino acids. V dropped 5 bases and J dropped 4 bases, with 14 bases sitting between them. CDR1 KGHDR and CDR2 SFDVKD come from the germline V gene. The CDR3 DNA is TGTGCCACCAGTGGTGGCAGGGTCGGGAATCAGCCCCAGCATTTT. Amino acids: CATSGGRVGNQPQHF.

In nucleotides, the CDR3 is TGCGCCAGCAGCCAGGGACACACGAACACCGGGGAGCTGTTTTTT. This sequence encodes CASSQGHTNTGELFF. The chain recombines TRBV4-1 with TRBJ2-2, with D perhaps matching TRBD1 (6 bases). V was pared by 3 bases and J by 0 bases, with 8 bases between. Per germline, CDR1 MGHRA and CDR2 YSYEKL. The CDR3 runs 15 residues.